This T cell receptor beta chain was sequenced during a study of blood T cell repertoires in COVID-19 (dated by TCRdb to the early 2020s). Regarding the complete study: The collaborator samples originated in the United States, Italy and Spain and spanned the acute and convalescent phases of COVID-19. Sample metadata almost always included a de-identified subject ID, COVID-19 status, age in years and sex. Where HLA class I and class II types were available, the types were taken from metadata supplied by the sample provider, not from assay-based typing. The repertoires were made available in a free public database intended to serve as a resource for research on the immune response to SARS-CoV-2. The material from the prospective study consisted of cDNA or gDNA derived from T cells, B-cell-depleted T cells, or PBMCs. The samples were drawn from the first 160 participants of the ongoing ImmuneRACE study and from 1,254 subjects provided by 6 global collaborators. The dataset comprised deeply sampled blood TCRbeta repertoires from subjects exposed to, actively infected with, or recovered from COVID-19.

The germline V gene gives CDR1 as SGHNT and CDR2 as YENEEA. V is shortened by 1 base, J by 7 bases, and the region joining them spans 5 bases. The CDR3, cysteine through phenylalanine, is 13 amino acids long. The CDR3 DNA has 39 bases and is translated from base 1. Comments on this clone: Its recognized antigen is unknown. One base away there is no much larger clone; base qualities are not given.

Study-wide findings and limitations: Clinical and demographic metadata were provided uncurated, with the amount varying by source and participant.

One collaborating source in Seattle enrolled patients during active infection and followed them longitudinally through the course of disease. Collaborating institutions collected whole blood in K2EDTA tubes following their own protocols. Collaborator samples were shipped for TCRbeta analysis as frozen whole blood, isolated PBMCs, or DNA extracted from either sample type. The immunoSEQ Assay, a bias-controlled multiplex PCR, was used to amplify TCRbeta CDR3 regions from genomic DNA. From the authors' description of their analysis: Nucleated cell counts per sample were estimated from amplification of reference gene primers within the assay. To quantify the absolute abundance of each unique TCRbeta CDR3 rearrangement, sequence reads were collapsed and filtered. For each sample, productive Simpson clonality was calculated as the square root of Simpson's diversity index across productive rearrangements. Entries here come from immuneACCESS through TCRdb and include only in-frame sequences with V and J called. Some clones fail to appear in such tables; in the studies checked, an unresolved V gene covers under half of the shortfall, and the cause of the remainder is unknown. V and J calls plus clone size are reproduced from that table; the DNA served to infer D and trimming. This sample has under 550,000 clones in its table, and around 90% of those were observed once. The ten largest clonotypes hold 0.8% to 0.9% of the sample.

The rearrangement combines TRBV11-3 with TRBJ1-6; no D gene call is confident. This TCR derives from a man between 18 and 35 years old with COVID-19, enrolled during active disease. Source material: peripheral blood. The CDR3 protein sequence reads: CASSLGRNSPLHF. Read as DNA, the sequence is TGTGCCAGCAGCTTAGGGAGGAATTCACCCCTCCACTTT.